Here is one TCR beta chain with its context. Its target is not known. The sample belongs to a study of CD8 T cells in Susac syndrome. Study outcomes and limitations: Susac syndrome CD4+ T cell repertoires showed no clonal expansion.

The RNA, about 0.45 to 1 ug, was put through reverse transcription using random hexamers. Multiplex immunoSEQ PCR targeted 54 Vbeta and 13 Jbeta TCR beta segments. In TCRdb, the immunoSEQ multiplex PCR reads were re-called with MiXCR into one record per CDR3 protein. Of 55,000 to 75,000 distinct CDR3 sequences listed, 93% were seen once; the top ten hold around 0.15%. Germline CDR1 is SGDLS and CDR2 is YYNGEE. With 3 bases clipped from V and 4 bases from J, the junction kept 3 bases outside the gene matches. The CDR3 runs to 15 residues. The gene calls are TRBV9 and TRBJ2-2; the match to TRBD1 covers 10 bases. Sequencing was carried out using CD4+ T cells from PBMCs. This TCR came from a human donor with Susac syndrome. The CDR3 DNA follows: TGTGCCAGCAGCGGGGGACAGGGGTTCACCGGGGAGCTGTTTTTT. Protein sequence: CASSGGQGFTGELFF.